These 5 T cell receptor beta chains came from one sample sequenced in a study of shared clonotypes between healthy human individuals. Naive CD8 cells, CD45RO-negative and positively selected for CCR7, excluded terminally differentiated effector memory CD45RA+ cells. TCRdb's copy holds only in-frame clones and misses some; the assay was immunoSEQ multiplex PCR. This table has about 680,000 clones, approximately 90% appearing once. The sample taken for sequencing was naive CD8+ T cells sorted from blood. The origin of the receptors is a man younger than 45 in good health.

The V and J genes are TRBV4-1 and TRBJ2-1; either TRBD1 or TRBD2 may supply D (5 bases each). Germline CDR1 and CDR2: MGHRA and YSYEKL. The CDR3 consists of 16 residues. Trimming shortened V by 0 bases and J by 5 bases, and 14 bases separated the two germline ends. In DNA, the CDR3 is TGCGCCAGCAGCCAAGATGAGTGGTGGGGGAACAATGAGCAGTTCTTC. It translates to CASSQDEWWGNNEQFF.

The CDR3 DNA follows: TGTGCCAGCAGTGACCCCGGGACAACTCTCTATGGCTACACCTTC. This translates into CASSDPGTTLYGYTF. The V gene is TRBV28, the J gene TRBJ1-2; a possible D gene is TRBD1 (6 bases). The CDR3 runs to 15 residues. Germline CDR1 reads MDHEN; CDR2 reads SYDVKM. V lost 5 bases and J 4 bases, leaving 17 bases between the germline ends.

The rearrangement links TRBV4-2 to TRBJ2-3, with D unresolved. Between the trimmed V and J ends, which lost 4 bases and 3 bases, there was a span of 8 bases. From germline, CDR1 is LGHNA and CDR2 YNFKEQ. This CDR3 is 13 amino acids long. The CDR3 protein is CASSLSRTDTQYF. Here the CDR3 DNA reads TGTGCCAGCAGCCTATCTAGGACAGATACGCAGTATTTT.

V and J are TRBV7-9 and TRBJ2-7, with D tentatively TRBD1 (6 bases). The CDR3 totals 16 residues. Trimming pared 2 bases from V and 6 bases from J, leaving 20 bases between. CDR1 is SEHNR, CDR2 FQNEAQ, per germline (reference sequence). CDR3 region: CASSLPGTKNLAEQYF. CDR3 coding DNA: TGTGCCAGCAGCTTACCCGGGACAAAGAACCTAGCCGAGCAGTACTTC.

The chain joins TRBV15 to TRBJ2-7, with D tentatively TRBD1 or TRBD2 (5 bases each). This CDR3 has 14 amino acids. Trimming cost V 4 bases and J 3 bases, with 13 bases left between them. Germline V gene data show CDR1 as LNHNV and CDR2 as YYDKDF (reference sequence). The CDR3 sequence is CATSTWDGDYEQYF. Written as DNA, the CDR3 is TGTGCCACCAGCACATGGGACGGCGACTACGAGCAGTACTTC.